This TCR beta chain was obtained from a study of Ad26.COV2.S vaccination and SARS-CoV-2 variants. Produced via immunoSEQ multiplex PCR; TCRdb's table is partial and in-frame only. The top ten hold under 3.5% of the sample, which has 300,000 to 500,000 clones, approximately 86% seen once. Treatment noted: 19 received Ad26.COV2.S at low or high dose, single or two shots; about 5 received placebo; per-sample allocation not given. Sampling took place 63 days after the first vaccine or placebo injection. This CDR3 contains 14 residues. CDR1 KGHSH and CDR2 LQKENI come from the germline V gene. The germline V and J ends were trimmed by 5 bases and 3 bases, with 10 bases remaining between them.

The rearrangement links TRBV18 to TRBJ2-2; tentative D call: TRBD1 (5 bases). The sequence came from a person between 18 and 59 years old who received the Ad26.COV2.S COVID-19 vaccine or a placebo. This material consisted of peripheral blood, taken in a trial of Ad26.COV2.S vaccine versus placebo. The CDR3 nucleotides are TGTGCCAGCTCATCCCAGGGATACACCGGGGAGCTGTTTTTT. Its protein product is CASSSQGYTGELFF.